This T cell receptor (beta chain) was documented in a study of T cell responses to AZD1222 COVID-19 vaccine. This clone was found once. The length of the CDR3 is 13 residues. V lost 0 bases and J lost 2, with 5 bases in between. Germline CDR1 reads SGHRS; CDR2 reads YFSETQ. The protocol was immunoSEQ multiplex PCR, while the TCRdb copy is restricted to in-frame clones and leaves out a portion. The sample consists of 140,000 or so clones, approximately 90% of them appearing once. The V call is TRBV5-1, the J call TRBJ1-1; D is unresolved. The material sequenced was peripheral blood, taken on day 0 of AZD1222 vaccination. This clonotype was sampled from an adult in good health. The CDR3 reads CASSLAINTEAFF. CDR3 coding DNA: TGCGCCAGCAGCTTGGCTATTAACACTGAAGCTTTCTTT. Drawing the rest from reference TRBV5-1 and TRBJ1-1, the complete variable domain is KAGVTQTPRYLIKTRGQQVTLSCSPISGHRSVSWYQQTPGQGLQFLFEYFSETQRNKGNFPGRFSGRQFSNSRSEMNVSTLELGDSALYLCASSLAINTEAFFGQGTRLTVV.